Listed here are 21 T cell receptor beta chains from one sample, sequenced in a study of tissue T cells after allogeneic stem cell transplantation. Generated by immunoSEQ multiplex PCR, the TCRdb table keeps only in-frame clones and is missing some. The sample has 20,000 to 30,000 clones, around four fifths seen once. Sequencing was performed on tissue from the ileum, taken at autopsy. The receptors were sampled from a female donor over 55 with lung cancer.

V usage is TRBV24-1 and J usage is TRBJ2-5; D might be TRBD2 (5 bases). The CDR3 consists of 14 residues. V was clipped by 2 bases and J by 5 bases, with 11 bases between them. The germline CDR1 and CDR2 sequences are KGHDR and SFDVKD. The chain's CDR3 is CATSDSGLWETQYF. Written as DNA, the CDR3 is TGTGCCACCAGTGATTCCGGACTTTGGGAGACCCAGTACTTC.

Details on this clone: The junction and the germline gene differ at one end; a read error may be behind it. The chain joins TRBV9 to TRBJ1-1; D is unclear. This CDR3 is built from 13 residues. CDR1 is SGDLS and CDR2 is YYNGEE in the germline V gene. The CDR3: CASSVDLNSEAFF. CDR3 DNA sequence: TGTGCCAGCAGCGTAGACCTGAACAGTGAAGCTTTCTTT.

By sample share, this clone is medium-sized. CDR3 amino acids: CASSMTANTGELFF. Written as DNA, the CDR3 is TGTGCCAGCAGCATGACAGCGAACACCGGGGAGCTGTTTTTT. The chain couples TRBV2 to TRBJ2-2; weak D call: TRBD1 (5 bases). V was trimmed by 6 bases and J by 0 bases, leaving 8 bases between them. Germline V CDR1 and CDR2: SNHLY, FYNNEI. The length of the CDR3 is 14 residues.

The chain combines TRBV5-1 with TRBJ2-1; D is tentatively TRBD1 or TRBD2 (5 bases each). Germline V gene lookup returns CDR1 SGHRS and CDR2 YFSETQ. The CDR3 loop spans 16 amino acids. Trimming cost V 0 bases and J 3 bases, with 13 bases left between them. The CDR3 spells CASSLGGGDSYNEQFF. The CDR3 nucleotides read TGCGCCAGCAGCTTGGGTGGGGGTGATAGCTACAATGAGCAGTTCTTC.

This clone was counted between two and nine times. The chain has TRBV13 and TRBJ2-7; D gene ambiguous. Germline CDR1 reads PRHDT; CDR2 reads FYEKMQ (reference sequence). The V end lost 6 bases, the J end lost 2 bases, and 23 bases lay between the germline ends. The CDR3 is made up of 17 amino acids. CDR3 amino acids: CASSYHLRQALTYEQYF. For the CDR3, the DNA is TGTGCCAGCAGTTATCATTTGCGTCAGGCGCTGACCTACGAGCAGTACTTC.

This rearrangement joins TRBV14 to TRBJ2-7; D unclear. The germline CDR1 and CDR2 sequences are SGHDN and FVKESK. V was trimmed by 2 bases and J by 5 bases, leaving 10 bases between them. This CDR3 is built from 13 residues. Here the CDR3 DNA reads TGTGCCAGCAGCCAATCCCACGTGCACGAGCAGTACTTC. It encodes CASSQSHVHEQYF.

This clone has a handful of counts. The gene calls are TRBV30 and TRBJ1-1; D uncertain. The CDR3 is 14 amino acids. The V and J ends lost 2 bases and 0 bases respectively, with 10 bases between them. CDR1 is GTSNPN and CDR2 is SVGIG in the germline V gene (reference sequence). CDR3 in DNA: TGTGCCTGGAGTCGGCGATTCGTGAACACTGAAGCTTTCTTT. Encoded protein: CAWSRRFVNTEAFF.

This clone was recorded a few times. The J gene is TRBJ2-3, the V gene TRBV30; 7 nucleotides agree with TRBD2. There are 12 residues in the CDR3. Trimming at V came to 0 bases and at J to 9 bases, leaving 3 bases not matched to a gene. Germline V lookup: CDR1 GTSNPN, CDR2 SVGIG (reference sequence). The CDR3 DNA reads TGTGCCTGGAGTGTGGGGACTACCACGCAGTATTTT. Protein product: CAWSVGTTTQYF.

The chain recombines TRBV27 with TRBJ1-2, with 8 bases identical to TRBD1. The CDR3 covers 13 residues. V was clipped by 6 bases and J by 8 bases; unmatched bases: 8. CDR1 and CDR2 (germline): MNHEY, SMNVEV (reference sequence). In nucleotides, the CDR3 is TGTGCCAGCAGGGCCGGGACAGGCCTGGGCTACACCTTC. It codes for CASRAGTGLGYTF.

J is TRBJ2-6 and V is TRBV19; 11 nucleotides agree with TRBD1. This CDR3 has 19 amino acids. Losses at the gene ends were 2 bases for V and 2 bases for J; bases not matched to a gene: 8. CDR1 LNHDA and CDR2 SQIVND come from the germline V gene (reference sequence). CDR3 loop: CASSIKGSGQGAGANVLTF. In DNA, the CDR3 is TGTGCCAGTAGTATAAAGGGGTCGGGACAGGGGGCTGGGGCCAACGTCCTGACTTTC.

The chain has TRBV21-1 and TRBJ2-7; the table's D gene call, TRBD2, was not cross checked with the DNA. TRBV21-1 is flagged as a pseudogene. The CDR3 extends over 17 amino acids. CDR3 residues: CASSTSLTSGLPYEQYF. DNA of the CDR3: TGTGCCAGCAGCACCTCCTTGACTAGCGGGCTTCCCTACGAGCAGTACTTC.

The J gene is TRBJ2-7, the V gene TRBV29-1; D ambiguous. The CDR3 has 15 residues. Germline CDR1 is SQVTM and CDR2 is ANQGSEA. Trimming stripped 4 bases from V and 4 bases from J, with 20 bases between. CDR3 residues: CSVGISIEPGYEQYF. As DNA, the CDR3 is TGCAGCGTTGGGATATCGATCGAACCCGGATACGAGCAGTACTTC.

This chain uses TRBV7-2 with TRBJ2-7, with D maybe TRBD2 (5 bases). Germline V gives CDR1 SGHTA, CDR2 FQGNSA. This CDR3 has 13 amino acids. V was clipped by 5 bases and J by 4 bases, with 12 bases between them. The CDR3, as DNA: TGTGCCAGCAGCGCTAGAGCGGTTTACGAGCAGTACTTC. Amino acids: CASSARAVYEQYF. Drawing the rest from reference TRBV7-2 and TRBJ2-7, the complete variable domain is GAGVSQSPSNKVTEKGKDVELRCDPISGHTALYWYRQSLGQGLEFLIYFQGNSAPDKSGLPSDRFSAERTGGSVSTLTIQRTQQEDSAVYLCASSARAVYEQYFGPGTRLTVT.

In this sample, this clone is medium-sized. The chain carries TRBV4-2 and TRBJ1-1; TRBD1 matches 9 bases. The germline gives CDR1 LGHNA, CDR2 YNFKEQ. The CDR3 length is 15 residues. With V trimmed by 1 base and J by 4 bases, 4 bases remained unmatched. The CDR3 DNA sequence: TGTGCCAGCAGCCAAGGAGGACAGGGGACCACTGAAGCTTTCTTT. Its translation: CASSQGGQGTTEAFF.

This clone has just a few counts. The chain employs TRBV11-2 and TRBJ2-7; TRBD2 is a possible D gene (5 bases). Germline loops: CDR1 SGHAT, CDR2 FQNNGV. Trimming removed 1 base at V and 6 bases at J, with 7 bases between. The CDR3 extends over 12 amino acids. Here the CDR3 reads CASSLGRTEQYF. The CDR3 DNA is TGTGCCAGCAGCTTAGGGAGGACCGAGCAGTACTTC.

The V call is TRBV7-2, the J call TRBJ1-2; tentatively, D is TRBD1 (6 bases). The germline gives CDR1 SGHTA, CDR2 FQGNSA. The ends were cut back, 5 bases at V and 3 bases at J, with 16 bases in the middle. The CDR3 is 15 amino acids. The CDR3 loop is CASSVGTGHDYGYTF. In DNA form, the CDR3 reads TGTGCCAGCAGCGTCGGAACAGGGCACGACTATGGCTACACCTTC.

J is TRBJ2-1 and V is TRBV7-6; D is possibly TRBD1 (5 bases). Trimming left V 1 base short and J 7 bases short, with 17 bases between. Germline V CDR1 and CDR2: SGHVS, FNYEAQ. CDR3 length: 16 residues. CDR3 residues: CASSLGAAGRTNEQFF. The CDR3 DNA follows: TGTGCCAGCAGCTTAGGGGCGGCCGGTCGGACAAATGAGCAGTTCTTC.

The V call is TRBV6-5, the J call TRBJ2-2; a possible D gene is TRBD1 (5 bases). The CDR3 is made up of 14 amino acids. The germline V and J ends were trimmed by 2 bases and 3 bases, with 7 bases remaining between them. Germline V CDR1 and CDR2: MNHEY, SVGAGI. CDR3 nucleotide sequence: TGTGCCAGCAGTTACCGCAGGGACACCGGGGAGCTGTTTTTT. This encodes CASSYRRDTGELFF.

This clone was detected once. CDR3 DNA sequence: TGTGCCAGCAGCTTCCCGGGACAAGGAGGGGAAAAACTGTTTTTT. Translating it yields CASSFPGQGGEKLFF. The V call is TRBV7-9, the J call TRBJ1-4; a weak D match, TRBD1 (6 bases). This CDR3 has 15 amino acids. Germline assignment: CDR1 SEHNR and CDR2 FQNEAQ (reference sequence). V lost 3 bases and J 8 bases, leaving 16 bases between the germline ends.

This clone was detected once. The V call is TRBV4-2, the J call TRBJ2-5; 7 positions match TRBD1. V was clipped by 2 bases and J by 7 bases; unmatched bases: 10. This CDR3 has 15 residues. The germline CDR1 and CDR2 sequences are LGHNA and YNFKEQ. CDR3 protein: CASSQSSTGAATQYF. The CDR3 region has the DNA TGTGCCAGCAGCCAATCGTCAACAGGGGCGGCGACCCAGTACTTC.

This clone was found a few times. CDR3 loop: CASSPGTSGNTDTQYF. In DNA, the CDR3 is TGTGCCAGCAGCCCCGGGACTAGCGGAAACACAGATACGCAGTATTTT. V and J are TRBV7-9 and TRBJ2-3, with 11 bases identical to TRBD2. V was clipped by 5 bases and J by 2 bases; unmatched bases: 6. The germline gives CDR1 SEHNR, CDR2 FQNEAQ (reference sequence). This CDR3 is built from 16 residues. Combining the CDR3 with reference TRBV7-9 and TRBJ2-3 gives the whole variable domain DTGVSQNPRHKITKRGQNVTFRCDPISEHNRLYWYRQTLGQGPEFLTYFQNEAQLEKSRLLSDRFSAERPKGSFSTLEIQRTEQGDSAMYLCASSPGTSGNTDTQYFGPGTRLTVL.